Presented here are 7 T cell receptor beta chains from one specimen sequenced in a study of beta chain features in type 1 diabetes. The isolated RNA, all of it, was reverse transcribed, so expressed TCRB transcripts were what got sequenced. Sequencing was performed with immunoSEQ multiplex PCR; in TCRdb, only in-frame clones are kept and a portion is missing. Of about 620,000 clones listed, about 14% were seen once; the top ten hold about 0.087%. Sequenced material: naive CD4+ T cells from blood. The receptors were sampled from a man aged 18 to 29 in good health.

V gene TRBV10-3 combines with J gene TRBJ1-1, with 8 bases lining up with TRBD1. The CDR3 covers 14 residues. Germline CDR1 reads ENHRY; CDR2 reads SYGVKD. V lost 7 bases and J lost 5; bases outside the gene matches: 9. The DNA for the CDR3 is TGTGCCATCACCTCGGACAGGGTGGGGACTGAAGCTTTCTTT. Protein product: CAITSDRVGTEAFF.

This clone has more than one count but fewer than ten. The DNA of the CDR3 is TGTGCCAGCAGCCAAGTCGACAGGGTCTTAGCCAAAAACATTCAGTACTTC. Amino acid sequence: CASSQVDRVLAKNIQYF. The chain is built from TRBV4-2 and TRBJ2-4; 7 bases line up with TRBD1. The V and J ends lost 1 base and 0 bases, in that order; junction bases with no gene match: 6. The CDR3 length is 17 residues. Germline CDR1 LGHNA, CDR2 YNFKEQ.

This clone turned up a few times. CDR3: CASGLAYEQYF. For the CDR3, the DNA is TGTGCCAGCGGACTAGCTTACGAGCAGTACTTC. The chain employs TRBV11-2 and TRBJ2-7, with 8 bases fitting TRBD2. Trimming took 8 bases from V and 4 from J; bases not matched to a gene: 1. Germline V CDR1 and CDR2: SGHAT, FQNNGV. This CDR3 has 11 residues.

This clone was recorded a few times. The rearrangement uses TRBV20-1 and TRBJ2-2, with D unclear. The CDR3 extends over 11 amino acids. Trimming removed 3 bases from V and 5 bases from J, with 4 bases in between. Germline-derived CDR1 and CDR2 are DFQATT and SNEGSKA (reference sequence). CDR3 DNA sequence: TGCAGTGCTAGGGCAACCGGGGAGCTGTTTTTT. Its protein is CSARATGELFF.

A few counts support this clone. The J gene is TRBJ1-4, the V gene TRBV18, with D possibly matching TRBD1 (5 bases). V gave up 5 bases and J gave up 0 bases, with 16 bases separating them. CDR1 is KGHSH, CDR2 LQKENI, per germline. This CDR3 is built from 17 residues. Here the CDR3 reads CASSAGPAYATNEKLFF. The CDR3, as DNA: TGTGCCAGCTCAGCAGGGCCTGCCTATGCAACTAATGAAAAACTGTTTTTT.

CDR3: CASIRVSPNTEAFF. The CDR3 nucleotides are TGTGCCAGCATAAGGGTGAGCCCTAACACTGAAGCTTTCTTT. V gene TRBV2 combines with J gene TRBJ1-1; D is undetermined. Between the trimmed V and J ends, which lost 7 bases and 2 bases, there was a span of 14 bases. Germline CDR1 reads SNHLY; CDR2 reads FYNNEI. The CDR3 runs 14 residues.

The chain combines TRBV18 with TRBJ2-2, with 10 bases fitting TRBD1. Trimming cost V 4 bases and J 4 bases; bases outside gene matches: 6. Per the germline V gene, CDR1 is KGHSH and CDR2 is LQKENI. The CDR3 is 16 residues long. The CDR3 reads CASSLPGQGTTGELFF. The CDR3 nucleotides read TGTGCCAGCTCACTTCCGGGACAGGGGACCACCGGGGAGCTGTTTTTT.